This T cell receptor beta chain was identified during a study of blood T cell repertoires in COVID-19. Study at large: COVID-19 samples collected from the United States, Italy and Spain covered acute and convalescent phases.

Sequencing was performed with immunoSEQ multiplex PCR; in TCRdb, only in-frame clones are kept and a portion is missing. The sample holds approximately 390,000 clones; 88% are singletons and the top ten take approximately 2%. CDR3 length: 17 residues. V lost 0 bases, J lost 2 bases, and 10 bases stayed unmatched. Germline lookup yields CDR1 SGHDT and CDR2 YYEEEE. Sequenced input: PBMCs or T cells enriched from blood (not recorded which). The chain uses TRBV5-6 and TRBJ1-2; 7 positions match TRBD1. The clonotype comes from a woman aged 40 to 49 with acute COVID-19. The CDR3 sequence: CASSLAPPQGTNYGYTF. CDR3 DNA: TGTGCCAGCAGCTTGGCCCCCCCACAGGGGACCAACTATGGCTACACCTTC.